Presented here are 30 T cell receptor beta chains from one specimen sequenced in a study of identical twins. One entry per CDR3 protein results from TCRdb running MiXCR on the 5' RACE reads. The sample lists 1.5 million to 2 million distinct CDR3 sequences; under 35% were seen once. Material for sequencing was cord blood. These receptors all stem from a newborn girl in good health.

J is TRBJ1-5 and V is TRBV21-1; the table's D call, TRBD1, was not checked against the DNA. TRBV21-1 is classified as a pseudogene. The CDR3 contains 15 residues. CDR3 nucleotide sequence: TGTGCCAGCAGCAAAGCCAGGGATAGCAATCAGCCCCAGCATTTT. Translated: CASSKARDSNQPQHF.

The gene calls are TRBV6-1 and TRBJ1-4, with TRBD1 identical over 8 bases. With 3 bases clipped from V and 8 bases from J, the junction kept 5 bases outside the gene matches. Germline V gene data show CDR1 as MNHNS and CDR2 as SASEGT. The CDR3 runs to 14 residues. The CDR3, as DNA: TGTGCCAGCAGTGATGGACAGGGTGTGGAAAAACTGTTTTTT. It yields the protein CASSDGQGVEKLFF.

The V and J genes are TRBV5-1 and TRBJ2-1; D is tentatively TRBD1 or TRBD2 (6 bases each). Germline V gives CDR1 SGHRS, CDR2 YFSETQ. CDR3 length: 14 residues. Trimming took off 0 bases at V and 6 bases at J, with 10 bases between the two ends. CDR3 nucleotides: TGCGCCAGCAGCTTGGGGGGGGCGGTCAATGAGCAGTTCTTC. It is translated as CASSLGGAVNEQFF.

This clonotype was found a few times. The chain carries TRBV19 and TRBJ1-5; 8 bases fit TRBD1. The trim removed 5 bases at V and 3 bases at J, leaving 3 bases unmatched. Germline values: CDR1 LNHDA, CDR2 SQIVND (reference sequence). The CDR3 contains 14 residues. The CDR3 protein is CASSDRGFNQPQHF. The CDR3 DNA follows: TGTGCCAGTAGTGACAGGGGTTTCAATCAGCCCCAGCATTTT.

The rearrangement uses TRBV20-1 and TRBJ2-2; possibly TRBD2 for D (5 bases). Looked up from germline, CDR1 is DFQATT and CDR2 is SNEGSKA (reference sequence). CDR3 length equals 15 residues. Trimming took off 3 bases at V and 3 bases at J, with 14 bases between the two ends. CDR3 nucleotides: TGCAGTGCTAGGCCACCGGGAACCCACACCGGGGAGCTGTTTTTT. Translating it yields CSARPPGTHTGELFF.

The chain carries TRBV28 and TRBJ2-7; 9 bases match TRBD2. Germline CDR1 reads MDHEN; CDR2 reads SYDVKM. The CDR3 is 16 amino acids. Unmatched junction bases numbered 11, after V lost 6 bases and J lost 2 bases. The CDR3 DNA sequence: TGTGCCAGCAGATGGGCCAGAGCGGGAGGACCCTACGAGCAGTACTTC. Translated: CASRWARAGGPYEQYF.

The rearrangement uses TRBV20-1 and TRBJ1-2; 7 positions agree with TRBD1. Germline V gene lookup returns CDR1 DFQATT and CDR2 SNEGSKA (reference sequence). J gave up 8 bases and V 5 bases, and 8 bases lay outside the gene matches. The CDR3 is 12 amino acids. CDR3 in DNA: TGCAGTGCTCTTAGACAGGGAGGGGGCTACACCTTC. The encoded protein is CSALRQGGGYTF.

About this clonotype: The junction departs from germline at one end; a sequencing error may be responsible. This sequence joins TRBV10-3 and TRBJ2-7, with TRBD1 matching 9 bases. The CDR3 sequence is 17 residues long. Germline V gives CDR1 ENHRY, CDR2 SYGVKD. The CDR3 DNA reads TGTGCCACCAGTGAGTCCCGCCTAGGACAGGGGTCCTACGAGCAGTACTTC. Translation gives CATSESRLGQGSYEQYF.

This clonotype was picked up a small number of times. The chain uses TRBV25-1 and TRBJ1-2; D possibly corresponds to TRBD1 (5 bases). The CDR3 sequence is 15 residues long. Trimming took off 3 bases at V and 5 bases at J, with 16 bases between the two ends. Per the germline V gene, CDR1 is MGHDK and CDR2 is SYGVNS. CDR3 in DNA: TGTGCCAGCAGTGACCTCGGACACGGGGAATATGGCTACACCTTC. Translated, it gives CASSDLGHGEYGYTF.

Only a few counts were recorded for this clonotype. The chain links TRBV6-2 or TRBV6-3 to TRBJ2-5, with D possibly being TRBD2 (5 bases). The last part of the DNA fits TRBJ2-7 better; the J call may be wrong. The CDR3 totals 14 residues. Germline V gene data show CDR1 as MNHEY and CDR2 as SVGEGT. The CDR3 loop is CASNRTPNRHEQYF. CDR3 sequence (DNA): TGTGCCAGCAACCGGACTCCAAACCGCCACGAGCAGTACTTC.

This CDR3 reads CSARLAGGPRTDTQYF. CDR3 coding DNA: TGCAGTGCTAGACTAGCGGGAGGCCCACGCACAGATACGCAGTATTTT. J is TRBJ2-3 and V is TRBV20-1, with 11 bases lining up with TRBD2. The V and J ends lost 2 bases and 1 base, in that order; junction bases with no gene match: 5. CDR3 size: 16 residues. Germline V CDR1 and CDR2: DFQATT, SNEGSKA (reference sequence).

This clonotype has just a few counts. The chain has TRBV4-1 and TRBJ2-1; 7 bases are a match to TRBD2. The junction had 7 bases not matched to a gene; V was cut back by 1 base and J by 7 bases. The CDR3 spans 15 residues. Germline assignment: CDR1 MGHRA and CDR2 YSYEKL. CDR3 sequence (DNA): TGCGCCAGCAGCCAAGGACTAGCTACGGGTAATGAGCAGTTCTTC. It yields the protein CASSQGLATGNEQFF.

This chain uses TRBV5-1 with TRBJ2-5; 9 bases align to TRBD2. TRBJ2-7 matches the DNA end more closely, so the J call is doubtful. Germline V gene data show CDR1 as SGHRS and CDR2 as YFSETQ. The CDR3 sequence is 16 residues long. The DNA for the CDR3 is TGCGCCAGCAGCCCCCTGGTGCGGGAGGGTCTCTGCGAGCAGTACTTC. It codes for CASSPLVREGLCEQYF.

This clonotype was seen a few times. V is TRBV7-9 and J is TRBJ2-3; D may be TRBD2 (6 bases). Germline V gives CDR1 SEHNR, CDR2 FQNEAQ (reference sequence). The V gene lost 3 bases and the J gene lost 1 base, with 14 bases spanning the gap. The CDR3 spans 16 residues. The CDR3, as DNA: TGTGCCAGCAGCTTCTCGGCCGGGACTGGCACAGATACGCAGTATTTT. Translated, it gives CASSFSAGTGTDTQYF.

The chain combines TRBV18 with TRBJ2-1; 8 nucleotides match TRBD2. Losses at the gene ends were 5 bases for V and 0 bases for J; bases not matched to a gene: 6. Germline assignment: CDR1 KGHSH and CDR2 LQKENI. The CDR3 loop spans 16 amino acids. The CDR3 here is CASSSLAGPSYNEQFF. CDR3 DNA: TGTGCCAGCTCATCTCTAGCGGGTCCCTCCTACAATGAGCAGTTCTTC.

This clonotype was found a few times. The chain is built from TRBV12-3 or TRBV12-4 and TRBJ2-3; 7 positions match TRBD1. This CDR3 spans 15 amino acids. The ends lost 5 bases at V and 1 base at J; junction bases unmatched: 6. CDR3 amino acids: CASSPTRGRTDTQYF. CDR3 nucleotide sequence: TGTGCCAGCAGTCCCACGAGGGGGCGCACAGATACGCAGTATTTT.

The V gene is TRBV27, the J gene TRBJ2-7; tentative D call: TRBD1 (6 bases). Germline CDR1 and CDR2: MNHEY and SMNVEV (reference sequence). The CDR3 extends over 14 amino acids. V was pared by 5 bases and J by 3 bases, with 14 bases between. The CDR3 loop reads CASSEDRRHYEQYF. CDR3 nucleotides: TGTGCCAGCAGTGAGGACAGACGCCACTACGAGCAGTACTTC.

This clonotype has at least ten counts. This sequence joins TRBV12-3 or TRBV12-4 and TRBJ2-7; 8 bases are a match to TRBD1. The J segment lost 4 bases and the V segment lost 5 bases, leaving 7 bases of the junction unmatched. CDR3 length equals 14 residues. The CDR3 protein is CASSLRDRPYEQYF. The CDR3 bases are TGTGCCAGCAGTCTGCGGGACAGGCCTTACGAGCAGTACTTC.

The V gene is TRBV4-2, the J gene TRBJ2-7, with TRBD2 matching over 10 bases. The CDR3 spans 17 residues. After removal of 0 bases from V and 4 bases from J, the junction contained 9 bases not matched to a gene. Germline V CDR1 and CDR2: LGHNA, YNFKEQ. The CDR3 region is CASSQDHLGLAAYEQYF. CDR3 DNA: TGTGCCAGCAGCCAAGATCATCTAGGACTAGCGGCATACGAGCAGTACTTC.

This clonotype was counted many times. This chain links TRBV4-2 with TRBJ2-4; no reliable D call. The ends were cut back, 2 bases at V and 0 bases at J, with 8 bases in the middle. CDR3 size: 15 residues. Germline CDR1 reads LGHNA; CDR2 reads YNFKEQ. In DNA, the CDR3 is TGTGCCAGCAGCCAAATAGGAGTAGCCAAAAACATTCAGTACTTC. It yields the protein CASSQIGVAKNIQYF.

V is TRBV2 and J is TRBJ2-3; possibly TRBD2 for D (6 bases). This CDR3 has 17 residues. Per the germline V gene, CDR1 is SNHLY and CDR2 is FYNNEI. V was cut by 6 bases and J by 5 bases, with 24 bases left in between. The CDR3 reads CASSGTLTSELGDTQYF. The CDR3, as DNA: TGTGCCAGCAGCGGAACTCTGACTAGTGAACTTGGAGATACGCAGTATTTT.

This clonotype was observed a few times. One base away lies a much larger clone, so this may be a sequencing read error. The V and J genes are TRBV28 and TRBJ2-5, with D unclear. The DNA end favors TRBJ2-7, so the J call may be wrong. Germline V gene data show CDR1 as MDHEN and CDR2 as SYDVKM. This CDR3 is 10 amino acids long. DNA of the CDR3: TGTGCCAGCAGTTTCACCGAGCAGTACTTC. It encodes CASSFTEQYF.

The rearrangement joins TRBV27 to TRBJ2-7; 9 nucleotides agree with TRBD1. Germline lookup yields CDR1 MNHEY and CDR2 SMNVEV (reference sequence). This CDR3 comprises 14 residues. V dropped 4 bases and J dropped 2; count of bases not matched to a gene: 3. The CDR3 region has the DNA TGTGCCAGCAGTTCCCGGACAGGGGCCTACGAGCAGTACTTC. It encodes CASSSRTGAYEQYF.

The chain has TRBV4-1 and TRBJ1-4; D may be TRBD1 (5 bases). Per germline, CDR1 MGHRA and CDR2 YSYEKL. The CDR3 is 16 residues long. The V gene lost 2 bases and the J gene lost 8 bases, with 18 bases spanning the gap. CDR3: CASSQKLGGNGEKLFF. CDR3 DNA: TGCGCCAGCAGCCAAAAACTTGGGGGTAACGGAGAAAAACTGTTTTTT.

This chain joins TRBV3-1 and TRBJ1-1; perhaps TRBD1 as D (6 bases). Germline values: CDR1 LGHDT, CDR2 YNNKEL (reference sequence). The CDR3 length is 13 residues. V lost 5 bases to trimming and J lost 6 bases, with 13 bases between them. CDR3 residues: CASSRKGGPEAFF. In DNA, the CDR3 is TGTGCCAGCAGCAGAAAAGGGGGGCCTGAAGCTTTCTTT.

The CDR3 loop reads CSAALWERGAKNIQYF. The CDR3 region has the DNA TGCAGTGCTGCCCTTTGGGAGCGGGGGGCCAAAAACATTCAGTACTTC. The chain employs TRBV20-1 and TRBJ2-4, with 8 nucleotides matching TRBD2. There are 16 residues in the CDR3. Germline assignment: CDR1 DFQATT and CDR2 SNEGSKA (reference sequence). With 5 bases clipped from V and 1 base from J, the junction kept 10 bases outside the gene matches.

The gene calls are TRBV6-6 and TRBJ2-1; 8 bases map to TRBD2. Trimming took 2 bases from V and 8 from J; bases not matched to a gene: 5. Per the germline V gene, CDR1 is MNHNY and CDR2 is SVGAGI (reference sequence). The CDR3 contains 14 residues. The CDR3 loop is CASSYGGGIDEQFF. As DNA, the CDR3 is TGTGCCAGCAGTTACGGCGGGGGGATTGATGAGCAGTTCTTC.

This clonotype was counted only a few times. This rearrangement joins TRBV4-2 to TRBJ2-1, with a tentative D call TRBD2 (6 bases). Germline V gives CDR1 LGHNA, CDR2 YNFKEQ. V shed 3 bases and J shed 0 bases, with 15 bases lying between them. This CDR3 has 17 residues. In nucleotides, the CDR3 is TGTGCCAGCAGCCATGCCAGTAGCGGTAGCTCCTACAATGAGCAGTTCTTC. This translates into CASSHASSGSSYNEQFF.

This clonotype was found a few times. V and J are TRBV9 and TRBJ2-1; TRBD1 is a possible D gene (5 bases). Germline assignment: CDR1 SGDLS and CDR2 YYNGEE. CDR3 length: 14 residues. The V and J ends lost 3 bases and 4 bases respectively, with 11 bases between them. In DNA, the CDR3 is TGTGCCAGCAGCGATCGACAGCTTTACAATGAGCAGTTCTTC. Translating it yields CASSDRQLYNEQFF.

V gene TRBV20-1 combines with J gene TRBJ2-7; 14 bases are a match to TRBD2. V lost 5 bases, J lost 6 bases, and 3 bases stayed unmatched. The CDR3 consists of 13 residues. Germline lookup yields CDR1 DFQATT and CDR2 SNEGSKA (reference sequence). In DNA form, the CDR3 reads TGCAGTGCTCCGGGACTAGCGGGAGCCGAGCAGTACTTC. As protein: CSAPGLAGAEQYF.